This T cell receptor (beta chain) was recovered during a study of shared clonotypes between healthy human individuals. Concerning this clone itself: Its specificity is not known.

The donors, all of them Caucasian adults, lived in Nashville, Tennessee. A CD45RA+ naive subset and a CD45RA-negative memory subset were split from CD4+ cells. Findings and limits, study-wide: Naive subsets generally exceeded memory subsets in estimated richness. Clonotypes which were not shared had lower generation probabilities than clonotypes that all four donors shared.

Germline values: CDR1 MNHNS, CDR2 SASEGT. V lost 7 bases to trimming and J lost 6 bases, with 19 bases between them. The CDR3 has 14 residues. Assay: immunoSEQ multiplex PCR; the TCRdb copy retains only in-frame clones and omits some. The profile shows 950,000 to 1,200,000 clones, 60% to 85% of them singletons. The sequence was obtained from a man aged 18 to 35 in good health. Some clones in this sample may be carry-over from other donors' samples. The genes are TRBV6-1 and TRBJ2-7; perhaps TRBD2 as D (6 bases). Sequenced material: memory CD4+ T cells from PBMCs. The subset: CD45RA-negative fraction. As DNA, the CDR3 is TGTGCCAGCAACTTGGAAGCGGAGGGGCTCGAGCAGTACTTC. Protein: CASNLEAEGLEQYF.